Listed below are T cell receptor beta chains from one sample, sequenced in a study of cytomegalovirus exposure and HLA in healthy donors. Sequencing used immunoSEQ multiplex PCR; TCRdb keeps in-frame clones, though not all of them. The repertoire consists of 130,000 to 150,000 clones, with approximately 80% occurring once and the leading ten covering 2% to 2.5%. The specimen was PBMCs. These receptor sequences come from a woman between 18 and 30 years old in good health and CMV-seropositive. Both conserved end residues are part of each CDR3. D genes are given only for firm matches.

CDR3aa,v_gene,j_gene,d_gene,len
CASSLDRVDGYTF,TRBV28,TRBJ1-2,TRBD1,13
CASSQWGRKETQYF,TRBV4-3,TRBJ2-5,-,14
CASSPHGGGAYTEAFF,TRBV13,TRBJ1-1,-,16
CASSFRGGAWEPQHF,TRBV27,TRBJ1-5,-,15
CASSYRTASSYEQYF,TRBV6-5,TRBJ2-7,-,15
CASSEPRGGAQHF,TRBV6-1,TRBJ1-5,-,13
CASSREGPYNSPLHF,TRBV4-3,TRBJ1-6,-,15
CASNRALKGNTIYF,TRBV6-1,TRBJ1-3,-,14
CASSGGTGRSYEQYF,TRBV2,TRBJ2-7,-,15
CASSLGTGMETQYF,TRBV7-9,TRBJ2-5,-,14
CASSSRQGEEEQYF,TRBV11-3,TRBJ2-7,TRBD1,14
CASSWGQMNTEAFF,TRBV5-6,TRBJ1-1,-,14
CASSPGGDTQYF,TRBV7-9,TRBJ2-3,TRBD2,12
CASSLAGGKAYNEQFF,TRBV7-6,TRBJ2-1,TRBD2,16
CASSESRGQGYTF,TRBV10-1,TRBJ1-2,TRBD1,13
CASSPGAFTGELFF,TRBV5-1,TRBJ2-2,-,14
CASSIVYREAEAFF,TRBV19,TRBJ1-1,-,14
CASSEGDNLGYGYTF,TRBV6-1,TRBJ1-2,-,15